The 8 T cell receptor beta chains below all came from one sample that was sequenced in a study of T cells in Graves' hyperthyroidism and ophthalmopathy. Regions amplified from RNA transcripts were the TCR beta CDR3 regions. A first-round RT-PCR of the TCR CDR3 used the HTBI primer set. TCRdb independently ran MiXCR on the multiplex PCR reads; one entry per CDR3 protein. Of hundreds of thousands of distinct CDR3 sequences listed, around a sixth are singletons. Sequencing was carried out using blood. These receptors were obtained from a woman aged 50 to 60 with Graves' hyperthyroidism that later progressed to Graves' ophthalmopathy.

There are many counts of this clonotype. V and J are TRBV19 and TRBJ1-1, with D maybe TRBD1 (5 bases). This CDR3 has 15 residues. Germline CDR1 LNHDA, CDR2 SQIVND (reference sequence). Trimming removed 4 bases at V and 5 bases at J, with 17 bases between. Here the CDR3 reads CASSNLRQFGTEAFF. The CDR3 DNA follows: TGTGCCAGTAGTAACCTGAGACAGTTCGGAACTGAAGCTTTCTTT.

The V call is TRBV2, the J call TRBJ2-7, with D unclear. CDR3 size: 14 residues. Germline CDR1 and CDR2: SNHLY and FYNNEI. The ends were cut back, 3 bases at V and 6 bases at J, with 15 bases in the middle. CDR3 nucleotides: TGTGCCAGCAGTGAGACGCAGAGGAAGGGCGAGCAGTACTTC. Protein product: CASSETQRKGEQYF.

As for this clonotype: This clone may be a read error of a much larger clone one base away. The chain recombines TRBV3-1 with TRBJ1-5, with unresolved D. CDR1 and CDR2 from the germline V gene are LGHDT and YNNKEL (reference sequence). This CDR3 is built from 14 residues. DNA for the CDR3: TGTGCCAGCAGCCCAGGACGCAGCATTCAGCCCCAGCATTTT. Translation: CASSPGRSIQPQHF.

CDR3 in amino acids: CASSLEPRGQTDTQYF. The CDR3, as DNA: TGTGCCAGCAGCTTGGAACCCAGGGGGCAGACAGATACGCAGTATTTT. The chain uses TRBV5-5 and TRBJ2-3, with TRBD1 identical over 8 bases. The CDR3 totals 16 residues. The germline gives CDR1 SGHKS, CDR2 YYEKEE (reference sequence). Trimming at V came to 0 bases and at J to 3 bases, leaving 6 bases not matched to a gene.

The sample holds a few counts of this clonotype. One end of the junction does not line up with germline, which may come from a read error. This chain links TRBV6-1 with TRBJ2-7, with TRBD1 identical over 8 bases. The germline gives CDR1 MNHNS, CDR2 SASEGT. The CDR3 is 15 amino acids. CDR3 protein: CASREGTGLTYEQYF. The CDR3 nucleotides read TGTGCCAGCAGGGAAGGGACAGGACTAACCTACGAGCAGTACTTC.

The genes are TRBV19 and TRBJ1-1; weak D call: TRBD1 (5 bases). CDR1 and CDR2 (germline): LNHDA, SQIVND (reference sequence). There are 13 residues in the CDR3. V shed 5 bases and J shed 1 base, with 8 bases lying between them. CDR3 DNA sequence: TGTGCCAGTAGTGGGGCATGGAACACTGAAGCTTTCTTT. Translated, it gives CASSGAWNTEAFF.

There are many counts of this clonotype. CDR3 sequence: CASSLVQGTEAFF. DNA for the CDR3: TGTGCCAGCAGCTTAGTACAGGGAACTGAAGCTTTCTTT. The chain recombines TRBV7-9 with TRBJ1-1, with D perhaps matching TRBD1 (6 bases). The CDR3 has 13 amino acids. V was trimmed by 1 base and J by 5 bases, leaving 8 bases between them. The germline CDR1 and CDR2 sequences are SEHNR and FQNEAQ (reference sequence).

This clonotype has just a few counts. The genes are TRBV3-1 and TRBJ2-4; the D is unclear. Trimming pared 0 bases from V and 7 bases from J, leaving 7 bases between. This CDR3 has 13 amino acids. Germline CDR1 reads LGHDT; CDR2 reads YNNKEL (reference sequence). Here the CDR3 reads CASSQDQENIQYF. The CDR3 DNA reads as TGTGCCAGCAGCCAAGATCAAGAGAACATTCAGTACTTC.